A selection of T cell receptor beta chains follows, all from one sample in a study of Ad26.COV2.S vaccination and SARS-CoV-2 variants. Sequenced by immunoSEQ multiplex PCR; TCRdb stores in-frame clones only, minus some. The sample has roughly 410,000 clones, 80% to 90% seen once. Sequenced here: peripheral blood, sampled in a trial of Ad26.COV2.S vaccine versus placebo. All receptors derive from a person between 18 and 59 years old who received the Ad26.COV2.S COVID-19 vaccine or a placebo. The CDR3 runs from the conserved cysteine through the conserved F or W. A D gene is named only where the DNA matches it firmly. Clone size appears in some rows only: once, few, many, or a class for an expanded clone.

TRBJ2-7	NA	NA	TRBV6-5	CASSYSLGLGNEQYF	TGTGCCAGCAGTTACTCGTTGGGGTTGGGTAACGAGCAGTACTTC
TRBJ2-5	NA	NA	TRBV18	CASSTTGYQETQYF	TGTGCCAGCTCAACTACAGGGTACCAAGAGACCCAGTACTTC
TRBJ2-3	NA	NA	TRBV6-6	CASSFNTDTQYF	TGTGCCAGCAGTTTCAACACAGATACGCAGTATTTT
TRBJ2-5	TRBD1	NA	TRBV10-3	CAISQGAQETQYF	TGTGCCATCAGTCAGGGGGCCCAAGAGACCCAGTACTTC
TRBJ2-1	NA	NA	TRBV9	CASSVSASSYNEQFF	TGTGCCAGCAGCGTTAGCGCGAGCTCCTACAATGAGCAGTTCTTC
TRBJ1-1	NA	NA	TRBV29-1	CSVGVMNTEAFF	TGCAGCGTTGGAGTCATGAACACTGAAGCTTTCTTT
TRBJ2-7	NA	NA	TRBV4-1	CASSQPRNRAYEQYF	TGCGCCAGCAGCCAACCAAGGAACAGGGCCTACGAGCAGTACTTC
TRBJ1-2	NA	NA	TRBV6-2/TRBV6-3	CASSVSTSYGYTF	TGTGCCAGCAGCGTGTCAACATCCTATGGCTACACCTTC
TRBJ1-1	TRBD1	NA	TRBV2	CASSDPVAQGFTEAFF	TGTGCCAGCAGTGACCCAGTCGCACAGGGGTTCACTGAAGCTTTCTTT
TRBJ2-5	TRBD2	NA	TRBV7-6	CASSWGGPFGVETQYF	TGTGCCAGCAGCTGGGGAGGGCCATTTGGAGTCGAGACCCAGTACTTC
TRBJ2-5	NA	NA	TRBV5-1	CASSPRQGGGRPQYF	TGCGCCAGCAGCCCGAGGCAGGGAGGTGGGAGGCCCCAGTACTTC
TRBJ2-2	NA	NA	TRBV27	CASSLNFPAPNTGELFF	TGTGCCAGCAGTTTAAATTTTCCGGCCCCGAACACCGGGGAGCTGTTTTTT
TRBJ2-1	TRBD2	NA	TRBV7-3	CASSLIAGTSGSNEQFF	TGTGCCAGCAGCTTAATCGCTGGGACTAGCGGGAGCAATGAGCAGTTCTTC
TRBJ2-3	NA	NA	TRBV7-9	CASRDPYTDTQYF	TGTGCCAGCCGAGACCCATACACAGATACGCAGTATTTT
TRBJ1-4	NA	NA	TRBV7-9	CASSLSGGVSEKLFF	TGTGCCAGCAGCTTGAGCGGGGGAGTAAGTGAAAAACTGTTTTTT
TRBJ2-2	NA	NA	TRBV18	CASSLVPSDTGELFF	TGTGCCAGCTCGCTGGTGCCGTCGGACACCGGGGAGCTGTTTTTT
TRBJ1-2	TRBD1	few	TRBV6-1	CASSEGQGADYGYTF	TGTGCCAGCAGTGAAGGGCAGGGGGCGGACTATGGCTACACCTTC
TRBJ2-2	NA	NA	TRBV10-1	CASSEGLQGTSNTGELFF	TGCGCCAGCAGTGAGGGTTTACAGGGAACCTCGAACACCGGGGAGCTGTTTTTT
TRBJ1-4	NA	NA	TRBV18	CASSPRGTLAPTNEKLFF	TGTGCCAGCTCACCACGGGGGACACTAGCCCCAACTAATGAAAAACTGTTTTTT
TRBJ2-1	NA	NA	TRBV7-3	CASSLIGSRGNNAEQFF	TGTGCCAGCAGCTTAATAGGGTCTCGCGGAAACAATGCTGAGCAGTTCTTC
TRBJ1-6	TRBD1	NA	TRBV18	CASSPQGAGYNSPLHF	TGTGCCAGCTCACCTCAGGGGGCAGGTTATAATTCACCCCTCCACTTT
TRBJ2-5	TRBD2	NA	TRBV7-3	CASSLSGGAQETQYF	TGTGCCAGCAGCCTTAGCGGGGGGGCCCAAGAGACCCAGTACTTC
TRBJ2-5	NA	NA	TRBV6-1	CASSEGYDPGETQYF	TGTGCCAGCAGTGAAGGCTACGACCCGGGAGAGACCCAGTACTTC
TRBJ1-4	NA	NA	TRBV7-2	CASSLVGRSQGGEKLFF	TGTGCCAGCAGCTTAGTGGGCCGAAGCCAGGGCGGTGAAAAACTGTTTTTT
TRBJ2-7	NA	NA	TRBV4-1	CASSPNWGVMQYF	TGCGCCAGCAGCCCGAACTGGGGAGTGATGCAGTACTTC
TRBJ1-1	NA	NA	TRBV27	CASSFRVQATEAFF	TGTGCCAGCAGCTTTCGCGTGCAGGCGACTGAAGCTTTCTTT
TRBJ1-2	NA	NA	TRBV10-2	CASSERTGNLNGYTF	TGCGCCAGCAGTGAGAGAACAGGGAATCTTAATGGCTACACCTTC
TRBJ2-6	NA	NA	TRBV6-5	CASRIHRSGANVLTF	TGTGCCAGCAGGATTCACCGCTCTGGGGCCAACGTCCTGACTTTC
TRBJ2-1	NA	NA	TRBV19	CASSIGGSSNEQFF	TGTGCCAGTAGTATTGGAGGGAGTTCCAATGAGCAGTTCTTC
TRBJ2-2	TRBD2	few	TRBV6-2/TRBV6-3	CASSRGLAGELFF	TGTGCCAGCAGCCGAGGACTAGCTGGGGAGCTGTTTTTT